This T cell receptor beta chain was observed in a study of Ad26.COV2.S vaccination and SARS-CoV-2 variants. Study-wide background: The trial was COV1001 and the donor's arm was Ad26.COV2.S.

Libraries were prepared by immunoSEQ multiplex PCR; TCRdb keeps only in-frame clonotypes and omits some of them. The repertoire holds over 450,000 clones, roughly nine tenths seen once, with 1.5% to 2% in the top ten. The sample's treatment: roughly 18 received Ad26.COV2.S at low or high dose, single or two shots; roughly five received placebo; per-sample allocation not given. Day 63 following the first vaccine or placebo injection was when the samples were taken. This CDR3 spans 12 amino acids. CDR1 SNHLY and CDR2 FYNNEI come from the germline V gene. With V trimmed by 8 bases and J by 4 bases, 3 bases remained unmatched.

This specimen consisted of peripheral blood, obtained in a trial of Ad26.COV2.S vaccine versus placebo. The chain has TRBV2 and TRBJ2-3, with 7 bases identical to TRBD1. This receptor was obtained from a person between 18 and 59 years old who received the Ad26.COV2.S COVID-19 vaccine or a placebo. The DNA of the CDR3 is TGTGCCAGCCACAGGGGACCAGATACGCAGTATTTT. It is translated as CASHRGPDTQYF. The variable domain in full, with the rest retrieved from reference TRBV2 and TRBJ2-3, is EPEVTQTPSHQVTQMGQEVILRCVPISNHLYFYWYRQILGQKVEFLVSFYNNEISEKSEIFDDQFSVERPDGSNFTLKIRSTKLEDSAMYFCASHRGPDTQYFGPGTRLTVL.